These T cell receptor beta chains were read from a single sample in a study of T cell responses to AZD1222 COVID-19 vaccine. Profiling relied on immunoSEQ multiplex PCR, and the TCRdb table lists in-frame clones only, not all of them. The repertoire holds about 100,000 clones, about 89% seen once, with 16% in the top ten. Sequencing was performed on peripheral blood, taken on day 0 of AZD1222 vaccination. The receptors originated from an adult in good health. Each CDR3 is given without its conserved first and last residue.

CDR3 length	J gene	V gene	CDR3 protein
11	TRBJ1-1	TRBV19	ASSLSMNTEAF
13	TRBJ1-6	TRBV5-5	ASSARTGQNSPLH
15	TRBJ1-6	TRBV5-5	ASSPGTGVSYNSPLH
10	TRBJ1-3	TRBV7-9	ASIRGGNTIY
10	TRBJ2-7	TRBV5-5	ASSFLSYEQY
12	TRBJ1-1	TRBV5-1	ASSPPGGYTEAF
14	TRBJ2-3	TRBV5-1	ASSSMPTGGADTQY
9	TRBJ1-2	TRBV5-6	ASSSGEGYT
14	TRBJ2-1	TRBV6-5	ASSYSGLAGGNEQF
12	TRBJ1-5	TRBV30	AWSQGMGNQPQH
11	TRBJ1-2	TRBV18	ASSPEQGRGYT
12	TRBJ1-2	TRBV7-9	ASSLPLANYGYT
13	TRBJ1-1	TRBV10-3	AISESNRVRTEAF
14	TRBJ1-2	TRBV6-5	ASSYGGLGTFDGYT
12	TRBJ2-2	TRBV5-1	ASSSAGSGGELF
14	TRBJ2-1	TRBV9	ASSPQGPEGNNEQF
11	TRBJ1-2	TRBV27	ASGRGGESGYT
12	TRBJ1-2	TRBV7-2	ASSRDRVVDRYT
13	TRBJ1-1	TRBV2	ASSDLGASTTEAF
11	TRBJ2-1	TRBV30	AWSQQGVNEQF
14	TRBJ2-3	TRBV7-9	ASSLEGTVWRDTQY
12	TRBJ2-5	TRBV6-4	ASSQSGMGKTQY
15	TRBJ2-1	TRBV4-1	ASSQDTYPKRSNEQF
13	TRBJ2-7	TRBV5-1	ASSLPTGISYEQY
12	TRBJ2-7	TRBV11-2	ASSLGSSSYEQY
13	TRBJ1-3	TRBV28	ASSSPGQGVDTIY
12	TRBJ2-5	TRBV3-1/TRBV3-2	ASSQNDLKETQY
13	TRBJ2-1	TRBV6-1	ASSEALSSYNEQF
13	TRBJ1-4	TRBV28	ASSFGAATNEKLF